This TCR beta chain is drawn from a study of early T cells in non-severe SARS-CoV-2 infection. The library protocol tagged individual cDNA molecules with unique molecular identifiers. TCRdb itself ran the 5' RACE reads through MiXCR, one entry per CDR3 protein. The data hold roughly 51,000 distinct CDR3 sequences, with 7.7% observed a single time. V lost 3 bases to trimming and J lost 3 bases, with 9 bases between them. The length of the CDR3 is 14 residues. In germline, CDR1 is SGHRS, CDR2 YFSETQ. This clonotype appeared many times. This clonotype originated in an adult who was a healthcare worker with PCR-confirmed SARS-CoV-2 infection or an uninfected control (not recorded which). The sample consisted of whole blood. The chain employs TRBV5-1 and TRBJ1-4, with a possible D match to TRBD1 (5 bases). As DNA, the CDR3 is TGCGCCAGCAGCTGGCAGGGAGCTAATGAAAAACTGTTTTTT. This sequence encodes CASSWQGANEKLFF.